The next 18 T cell receptor beta chains were all read from a single sample in a study of technical replicates of blood from several donors. The assay was immunoSEQ multiplex PCR, and TCRdb's table has in-frame clones only and misses some. The top ten clones hold approximately 0.2% of a sample with approximately 100,000 clones, nearly 96% of them seen once. The specimen sequenced was T cells isolated from PBMCs. These receptors came from a human donor in good health.

The chain employs TRBV19 and TRBJ2-1; TRBD2 might be the D (5 bases). The V end lost 6 bases, the J end lost 6 bases, and 18 bases lay between the germline ends. Germline CDR1 is LNHDA and CDR2 is SQIVND (reference sequence). This CDR3 has 15 residues. The CDR3 spells CASSPEERGGNEQFF. In nucleotides, the CDR3 is TGTGCCAGTAGCCCCGAGGAGCGAGGAGGCAATGAGCAGTTCTTC.

This sequence joins TRBV2 and TRBJ2-1, with 11 bases matching TRBD1. J lost 4 bases, V lost 4 bases, and 12 bases had no gene match. The CDR3 spans 18 residues. Per germline, CDR1 SNHLY and CDR2 FYNNEI. CDR3 coding DNA: TGTGCCAGCAGTGGGCGGACAGGGGGCGCTAGGGTGTACAATGAGCAGTTCTTC. Its translation is CASSGRTGGARVYNEQFF.

This chain connects TRBV2 to TRBJ2-3; D is undetermined. Germline V CDR1 and CDR2: SNHLY, FYNNEI. V shed 7 bases and J shed 3 bases, with 11 bases lying between them. This CDR3 comprises 13 residues. CDR3: CASKPGSTDTQYF. In DNA form, the CDR3 reads TGTGCCAGCAAACCAGGAAGTACAGATACGCAGTATTTT. Using reference TRBV2 and TRBJ2-3 for the parts outside the CDR3, the full variable domain is EPEVTQTPSHQVTQMGQEVILRCVPISNHLYFYWYRQILGQKVEFLVSFYNNEISEKSEIFDDQFSVERPDGSNFTLKIRSTKLEDSAMYFCASKPGSTDTQYFGPGTRLTVL.

The rearrangement uses TRBV5-1 and TRBJ2-1; 10 bases are shared with TRBD2. Germline CDR1 reads SGHRS; CDR2 reads YFSETQ. J was trimmed by 4 bases and V by 4 bases; bases with no gene match: 5. This CDR3 is 15 amino acids long. CDR3 in DNA: TGCGCCAGCAGCCTTGGACTAGCGGTATACAATGAGCAGTTCTTC. It specifies CASSLGLAVYNEQFF.

This sequence joins TRBV5-8 and TRBJ1-2; maybe TRBD1 (5 bases). Looked up from germline, CDR1 is SGHTS and CDR2 is YDEGEE. V was pared by 0 bases and J by 3 bases, with 9 bases between. The CDR3 spans 14 residues. The CDR3 DNA is TGTGCCAGCAGCTTGGTCATCAGGGACTATGGCTACACCTTC. Protein product: CASSLVIRDYGYTF.

The gene calls are TRBV18 and TRBJ2-3, with 8 positions matching TRBD2. The CDR3 contains 15 residues. Germline CDR1 KGHSH, CDR2 LQKENI. The junction had 9 bases not matched to a gene; V was cut back by 8 bases and J by 2 bases. CDR3 region: CASDHSGSNTDTQYF. The DNA for the CDR3 is TGTGCCAGCGACCACAGCGGGAGCAACACAGATACGCAGTATTTT.

The chain uses TRBV28 and TRBJ1-3; no definite D call. The germline CDR1 and CDR2 sequences are MDHEN and SYDVKM. The CDR3 length is 14 residues. V shed 5 bases and J shed 0 bases, with 8 bases lying between them. The CDR3: CASSEYSSGNTIYF. The CDR3 nucleotides read TGTGCCAGCAGTGAATACAGCTCTGGAAACACCATATATTTT.

This chain uses TRBV27 with TRBJ2-7; TRBD1 aligns across 7 bases. CDR3 length: 15 residues. The germline V gene has CDR1 MNHEY and CDR2 SMNVEV (reference sequence). The J segment lost 3 bases and the V segment lost 6 bases, leaving 11 bases of the junction unmatched. In DNA, the CDR3 is TGTGCCAGCAGCCAACCCAGACAGGGATACTACGAGCAGTACTTC. Protein product: CASSQPRQGYYEQYF.

The CDR3 here is CASAQGLGKTQYF. The CDR3 coding sequence is TGTGCCAGTGCACAGGGGCTGGGGAAGACCCAGTACTTC. The V call is TRBV11-3, the J call TRBJ2-5, with 7 bases aligning to TRBD1. Trimming removed 9 bases from V and 6 bases from J; junction bases left unmatched: 10. The CDR3 length is 13 residues. The germline CDR1 and CDR2 sequences are SGHNT and YENEEA. Full variable domain (missing parts from reference TRBV11-3 and TRBJ2-5): EAGVVQSPRYKIIEKKQPVAFWCNPISGHNTLYWYLQNLGQGPELLIRYENEEAVDDSQLPKDRFSAERLKGVDSTLKIQPAELGDSAVYLCASAQGLGKTQYFGPGTRLLVL.

The rearrangement joins TRBV7-9 to TRBJ2-3; 7 bases line up with TRBD2. Per germline, CDR1 SEHNR and CDR2 FQNEAQ (reference sequence). V was pared by 2 bases and J by 5 bases, with 10 bases of the junction left unmatched. This CDR3 comprises 16 residues. CDR3: CASSLSGVGPRDTQYF. The CDR3, as DNA: TGTGCCAGCAGCTTAAGCGGGGTGGGACCGAGAGATACGCAGTATTTT.

The chain carries TRBV5-4 and TRBJ2-3; TRBD2 matches at 7 bases. Germline lookup yields CDR1 SGHNT and CDR2 YYREEE (reference sequence). The CDR3 spans 17 residues. The V and J ends lost 4 bases and 1 base, in that order; junction bases with no gene match: 12. The CDR3 is CASSLRLAVRGTDTQYF. The CDR3 coding sequence is TGTGCCAGCAGCCTACGACTAGCCGTACGAGGCACAGATACGCAGTATTTT.

The chain employs TRBV4-1 and TRBJ1-1, with 9 positions matching TRBD1. The CDR3 extends over 17 amino acids. Germline V CDR1 and CDR2: MGHRA, YSYEKL. V shed 4 bases, J shed 3 bases, and the junction held 12 bases outside the gene matches. CDR3 region: CASSPGPGTGIDTEAFF. For the CDR3, the DNA is TGCGCCAGCAGCCCCGGTCCCGGGACAGGGATTGACACTGAAGCTTTCTTT.

This rearrangement joins TRBV18 to TRBJ1-1; 8 nucleotides align to TRBD1. The CDR3 consists of 14 residues. From germline, CDR1 is KGHSH and CDR2 LQKENI. Trimming at V came to 3 bases and at J to 6 bases, leaving 6 bases not matched to a gene. The DNA of the CDR3 is TGTGCCAGCTCACCCCTGGACAGGGTCGCTGAAGCTTTCTTT. Amino acid sequence: CASSPLDRVAEAFF. The variable domain in full, with the rest retrieved from reference TRBV18 and TRBJ1-1, is NAGVMQNPRHLVRRRGQEARLRCSPMKGHSHVYWYRQLPEEGLKFMVYLQKENIIDESGMPKERFSAEFPKEGPSILRIQQVVRGDSAAYFCASSPLDRVAEAFFGQGTRLTVV.

The chain employs TRBV9 and TRBJ1-2, with 8 bases fitting TRBD1. The CDR3 runs to 15 residues. Germline V gene lookup returns CDR1 SGDLS and CDR2 YYNGEE. V lost 3 bases, J lost 2 bases, and 6 bases stayed unmatched. The CDR3: CASSAHRDRNYGYTF. The CDR3, as DNA: TGTGCCAGCAGCGCTCACCGGGACAGGAACTATGGCTACACCTTC.

The chain combines TRBV4-1 with TRBJ2-2, with 7 bases identical to TRBD2. This CDR3 comprises 16 residues. Trimming at V came to 0 bases and at J to 6 bases, leaving 7 bases not matched to a gene. The germline V gene encodes CDR1 MGHRA and CDR2 YSYEKL. CDR3 sequence reads: CASSQEGGGVSGELFF. CDR3 DNA: TGCGCCAGCAGCCAAGAAGGTGGGGGGGTGTCCGGGGAGCTGTTTTTT.

The count of this clone is one. The chain has TRBV11-2 and TRBJ2-2; D gene unclear. The CDR3 consists of 14 residues. The germline gives CDR1 SGHAT, CDR2 FQNNGV. V dropped 8 bases and J dropped 4 bases, with 14 bases sitting between them. CDR3 residues: CASLDRVATGELFF. The CDR3 DNA is TGTGCCAGCCTGGATCGGGTGGCCACCGGGGAGCTGTTTTTT.

This clone has a single count. The V and J genes are TRBV4-1 and TRBJ1-1, with D perhaps matching TRBD1 (6 bases). CDR1 and CDR2 from the germline V gene are MGHRA and YSYEKL. V lost 4 bases and J lost 5, with 14 bases in between. There are 14 residues in the CDR3. The CDR3 sequence: CASSLNRDDTEAFF. CDR3 nucleotide sequence: TGCGCCAGCAGCCTGAACAGGGATGATACTGAAGCTTTCTTT.

This sequence joins TRBV2 and TRBJ1-6; tentatively, D is TRBD1 (5 bases). The CDR3 extends over 12 amino acids. Germline-derived CDR1 and CDR2 are SNHLY and FYNNEI. Trimming stripped 6 bases from V and 15 bases from J, with 15 bases between. DNA of the CDR3: TGTGCCAGCAGCGGGGGGAAAAGGCACCTCCACTTT. Its translation: CASSGGKRHLHF.